The T cell receptor (beta chain) under discussion was sequenced for a study of T cell responses to AZD1222 COVID-19 vaccine. The study's findings and limits: Increased Spike-specific TCR breadth and depth were observed after two AZD1222 doses.

Repertoires were generated with immunoSEQ multiplex PCR, while TCRdb's copy carries only in-frame clones and drops some. This sample has over 65,000 clones, with roughly nine tenths found just once. Points on this clone: Its target is not known.

V was shortened by 4 bases and J by 6 bases, with 6 bases between the two germline ends. Germline V gives CDR1 MNHEY, CDR2 SVGAGI. The CDR3 sequence is 11 residues long. The TCR originated in an adult who received the AZD1222 COVID-19 vaccine. The material sequenced was peripheral blood, taken 28 days after the second AZD1222 dose. The chain uses TRBV6-5 and TRBJ1-1; perhaps TRBD1 as D (5 bases). The CDR3 is CASSSGSEAFF. The CDR3 coding sequence is TGTGCCAGCAGTTCAGGGTCTGAAGCTTTCTTT.